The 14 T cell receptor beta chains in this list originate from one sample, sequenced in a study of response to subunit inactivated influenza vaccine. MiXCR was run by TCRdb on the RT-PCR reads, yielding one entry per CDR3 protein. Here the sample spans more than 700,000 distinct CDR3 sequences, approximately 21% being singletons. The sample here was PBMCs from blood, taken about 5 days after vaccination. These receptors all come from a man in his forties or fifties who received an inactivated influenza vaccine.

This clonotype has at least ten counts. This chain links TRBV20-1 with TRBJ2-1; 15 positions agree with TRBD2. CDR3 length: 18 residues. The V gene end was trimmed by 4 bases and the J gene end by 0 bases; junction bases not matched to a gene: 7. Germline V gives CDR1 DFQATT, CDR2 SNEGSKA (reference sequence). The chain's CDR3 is CSAIGTSGRSSSYNEQFF. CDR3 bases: TGCAGTGCTATTGGGACTAGCGGGAGGTCGAGCTCCTACAATGAGCAGTTCTTC.

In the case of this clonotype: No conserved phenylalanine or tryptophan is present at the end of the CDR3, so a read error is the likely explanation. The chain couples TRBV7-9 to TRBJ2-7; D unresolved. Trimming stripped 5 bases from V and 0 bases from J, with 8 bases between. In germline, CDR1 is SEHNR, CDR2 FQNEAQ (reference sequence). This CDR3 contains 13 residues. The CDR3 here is CASSNPSSYEQYL. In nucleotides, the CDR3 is TGTGCCAGCAGCAACCCAAGCTCCTACGAGCAGTACCTC.

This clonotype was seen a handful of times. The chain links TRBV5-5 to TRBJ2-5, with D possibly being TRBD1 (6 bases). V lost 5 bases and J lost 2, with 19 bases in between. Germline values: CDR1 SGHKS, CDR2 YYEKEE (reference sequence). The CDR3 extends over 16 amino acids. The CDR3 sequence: CASRDGAGVLQETQYF. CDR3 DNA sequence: TGTGCCAGCAGGGACGGCGCAGGGGTGCTGCAAGAGACCCAGTACTTC.

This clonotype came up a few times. DNA for the CDR3: TGTGCCAGCTCACCAGGCGAGGGGCCCTACGAGCAGTACTTC. Protein product: CASSPGEGPYEQYF. J is TRBJ2-7 and V is TRBV18, with D perhaps assigned TRBD1 or TRBD2 (5 bases each). CDR3 length: 14 amino acids. Trimming took off 2 bases at V and 2 bases at J, with 10 bases between the two ends. Germline V CDR1 and CDR2: KGHSH, LQKENI.

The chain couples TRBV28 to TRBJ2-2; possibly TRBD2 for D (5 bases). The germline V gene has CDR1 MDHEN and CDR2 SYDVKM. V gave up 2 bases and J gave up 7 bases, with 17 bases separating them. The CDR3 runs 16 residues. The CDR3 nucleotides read TGTGCCAGCAGTTTAGGGAGATCTCGACGGTACGGGGAGCTGTTTTTT. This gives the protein CASSLGRSRRYGELFF.

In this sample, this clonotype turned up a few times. CDR3 in amino acids: CASSQDIGNQPQHF. The CDR3 DNA follows: TGTGCCAGCAGCCAAGACATCGGGAATCAGCCCCAGCATTTT. The rearrangement joins TRBV4-2 to TRBJ1-5; D unresolved. CDR1 is LGHNA, CDR2 YNFKEQ, per germline. Trimming took off 0 bases at V and 4 bases at J, with 7 bases between the two ends. There are 14 residues in the CDR3.

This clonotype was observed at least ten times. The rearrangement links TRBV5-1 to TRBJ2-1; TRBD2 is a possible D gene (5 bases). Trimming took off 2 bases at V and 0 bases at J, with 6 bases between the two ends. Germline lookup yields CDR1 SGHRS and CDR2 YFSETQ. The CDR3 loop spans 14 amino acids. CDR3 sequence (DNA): TGCGCCAGCAGCTTAGCGGCCTCCTACAATGAGCAGTTCTTC. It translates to CASSLAASYNEQFF.

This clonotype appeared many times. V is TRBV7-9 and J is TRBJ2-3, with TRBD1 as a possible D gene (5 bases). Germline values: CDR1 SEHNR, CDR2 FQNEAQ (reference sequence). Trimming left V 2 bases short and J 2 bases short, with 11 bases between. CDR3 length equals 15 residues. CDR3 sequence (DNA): TGTGCCAGCAGCTTAAATCAGGGCCACACAGATACGCAGTATTTT. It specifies CASSLNQGHTDTQYF.

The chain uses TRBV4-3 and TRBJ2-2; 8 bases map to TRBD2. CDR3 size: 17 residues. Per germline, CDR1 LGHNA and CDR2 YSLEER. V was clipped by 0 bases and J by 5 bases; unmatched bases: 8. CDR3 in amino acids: CASSQEASGGLTGELFF. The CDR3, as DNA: TGCGCCAGCAGCCAAGAAGCCAGCGGGGGATTAACCGGGGAGCTGTTTTTT.

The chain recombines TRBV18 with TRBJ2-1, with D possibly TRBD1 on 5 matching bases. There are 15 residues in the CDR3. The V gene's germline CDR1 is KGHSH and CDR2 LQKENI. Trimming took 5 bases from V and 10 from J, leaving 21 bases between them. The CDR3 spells CASSFTGFMKGEQFF. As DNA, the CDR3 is TGTGCCAGCTCATTCACCGGGTTCATGAAGGGGGAGCAGTTCTTC.

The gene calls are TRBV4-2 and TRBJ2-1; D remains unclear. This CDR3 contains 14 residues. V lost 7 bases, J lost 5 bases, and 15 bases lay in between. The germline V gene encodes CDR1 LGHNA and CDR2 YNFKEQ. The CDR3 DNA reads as TGTGCCAGCACCCCATCGGCTGGACACAATGAGCAGTTCTTC. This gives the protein CASTPSAGHNEQFF.

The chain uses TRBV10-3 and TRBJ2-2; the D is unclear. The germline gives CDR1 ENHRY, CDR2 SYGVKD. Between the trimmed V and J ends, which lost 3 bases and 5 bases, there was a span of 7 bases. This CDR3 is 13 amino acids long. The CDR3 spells CAISERETGELFF. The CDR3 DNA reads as TGTGCCATCAGTGAACGCGAGACCGGGGAGCTGTTTTTT.

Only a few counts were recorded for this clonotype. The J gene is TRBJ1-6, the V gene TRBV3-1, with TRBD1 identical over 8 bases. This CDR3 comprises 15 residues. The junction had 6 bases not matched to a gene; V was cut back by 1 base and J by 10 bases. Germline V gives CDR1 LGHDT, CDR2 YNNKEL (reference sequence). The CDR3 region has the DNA TGTGCCAGCAGCCAAGTGGAGACAGGGGCCTCACCCCTCCACTTT. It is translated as CASSQVETGASPLHF.

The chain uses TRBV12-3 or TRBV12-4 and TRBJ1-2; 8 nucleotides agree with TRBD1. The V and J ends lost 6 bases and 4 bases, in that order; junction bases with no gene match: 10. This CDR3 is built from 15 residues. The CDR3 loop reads CASSRIPGGSYGYTF. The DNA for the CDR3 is TGTGCCAGCAGCCGTATTCCAGGGGGCTCCTATGGCTACACCTTC.